This T cell receptor beta chain was found in a study of T cells in Graves' hyperthyroidism and ophthalmopathy. With duration under 3 months, ophthalmopathy was active: Clinical Activity Score at least 3, NOSPECS at least 4. This clonotype occurred a few times. From RNA transcripts, TCR beta CDR3 regions were amplified. TCR CDR3 underwent first-round RT-PCR with the HTBI primer set. TCRdb ran MiXCR on the multiplex PCR reads and lists one entry per CDR3 protein. Of approximately 530,000 distinct CDR3 sequences listed, about 20% are singletons. The sample consisted of blood. The receptor comes from a man aged 40-49 years with Graves' ophthalmopathy.

DNA of the CDR3: TGTGCCAGCAGCCAGCTCGGCCTAGCCAAAAACATTCAGTACTTC. Its translation is CASSQLGLAKNIQYF. The chain links TRBV5-6 to TRBJ2-4; D gene ambiguous. The CDR3 extends over 15 amino acids. Trimming cost V 4 bases and J 0 bases, with 11 bases left between them. CDR1 is SGHDT, CDR2 YYEEEE, per germline.